The source of this T cell receptor beta chain is a study of shared clonotypes between healthy human individuals. Assay used: immunoSEQ multiplex PCR; TCRdb lists only in-frame clones, some missing. The top ten hold approximately 1.2% of the sample, which has approximately 1,500,000 clones, over 95% seen once. The CDR3 is 13 residues long. Germline values: CDR1 SGHNT, CDR2 YYREEE (reference sequence). V gave up 5 bases and J gave up 3 bases, with 11 bases separating them. This TCR was sampled from a man aged 25 to 40 in good health. This chain connects TRBV5-4 to TRBJ1-1; D not resolved. The sample taken for sequencing was naive CD4+ T cells sorted from blood. Subset defined: CD45RA+ positively selected. The CDR3 region is CASRTDIYTEAFF. The CDR3 bases are TGTGCCAGCAGGACTGACATTTACACTGAAGCTTTCTTT. Looking up the rest from reference TRBV5-4 and TRBJ1-1 gives the full variable domain: ETGVTQSPTHLIKTRGQQVTLRCSSQSGHNTVSWYQQALGQGPQFIFQYYREEENGRGNFPPRFSGLQFPNYSSELNVNALELDDSALYLCASRTDIYTEAFFGQGTRLTVV.